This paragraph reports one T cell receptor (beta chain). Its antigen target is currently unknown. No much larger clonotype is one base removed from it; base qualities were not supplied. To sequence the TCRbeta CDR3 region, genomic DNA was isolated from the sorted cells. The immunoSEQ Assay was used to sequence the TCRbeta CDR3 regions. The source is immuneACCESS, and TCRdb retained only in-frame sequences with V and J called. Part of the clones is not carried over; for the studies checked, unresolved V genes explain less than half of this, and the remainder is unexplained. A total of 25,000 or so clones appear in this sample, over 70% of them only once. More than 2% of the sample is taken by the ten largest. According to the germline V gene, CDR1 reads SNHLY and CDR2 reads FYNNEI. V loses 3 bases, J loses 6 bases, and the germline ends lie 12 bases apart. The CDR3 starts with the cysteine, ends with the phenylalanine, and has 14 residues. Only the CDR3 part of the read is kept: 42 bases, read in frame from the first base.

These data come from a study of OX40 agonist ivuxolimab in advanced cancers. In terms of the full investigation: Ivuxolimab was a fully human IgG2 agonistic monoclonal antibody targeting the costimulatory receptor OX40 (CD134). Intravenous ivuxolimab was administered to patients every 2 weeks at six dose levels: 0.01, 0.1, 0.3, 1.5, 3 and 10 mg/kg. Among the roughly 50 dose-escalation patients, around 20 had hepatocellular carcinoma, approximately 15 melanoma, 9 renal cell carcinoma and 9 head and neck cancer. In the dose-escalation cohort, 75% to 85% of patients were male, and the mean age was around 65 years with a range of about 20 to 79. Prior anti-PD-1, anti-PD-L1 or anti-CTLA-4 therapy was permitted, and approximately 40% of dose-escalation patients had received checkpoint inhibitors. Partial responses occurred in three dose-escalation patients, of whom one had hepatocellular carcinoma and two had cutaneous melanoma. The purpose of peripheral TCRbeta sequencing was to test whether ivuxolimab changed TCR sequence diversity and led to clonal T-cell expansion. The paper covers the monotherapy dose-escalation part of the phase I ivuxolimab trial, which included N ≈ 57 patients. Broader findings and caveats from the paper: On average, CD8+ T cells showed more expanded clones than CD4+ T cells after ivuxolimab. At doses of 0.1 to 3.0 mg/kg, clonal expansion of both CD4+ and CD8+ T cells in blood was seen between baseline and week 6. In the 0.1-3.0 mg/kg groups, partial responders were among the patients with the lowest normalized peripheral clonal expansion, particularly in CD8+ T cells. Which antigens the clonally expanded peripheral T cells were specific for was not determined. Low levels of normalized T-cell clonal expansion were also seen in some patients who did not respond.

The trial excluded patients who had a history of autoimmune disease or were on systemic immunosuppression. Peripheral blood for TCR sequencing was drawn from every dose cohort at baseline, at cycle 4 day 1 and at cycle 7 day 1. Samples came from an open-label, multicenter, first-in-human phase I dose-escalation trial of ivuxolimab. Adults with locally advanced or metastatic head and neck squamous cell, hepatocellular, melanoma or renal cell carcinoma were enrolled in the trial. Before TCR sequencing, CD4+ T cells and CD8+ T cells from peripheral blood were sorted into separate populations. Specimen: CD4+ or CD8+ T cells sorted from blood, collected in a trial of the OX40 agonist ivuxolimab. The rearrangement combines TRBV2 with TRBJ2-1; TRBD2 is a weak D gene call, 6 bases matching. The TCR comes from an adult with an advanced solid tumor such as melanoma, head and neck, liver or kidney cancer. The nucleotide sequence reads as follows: TGTGCCAGCAGTGAGGCTAGCGCCCGCAATGAGCAGTTCTTC. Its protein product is CASSEASARNEQFF.